This passage covers 31 T cell receptor beta chains from one sample sequenced in a study of blood T cell repertoires in COVID-19. Sequencing was performed with immunoSEQ multiplex PCR; in TCRdb, only in-frame clones are kept and a portion is missing. The data show a few hundred thousand clones, with 82% seen just once and more than 3% held by the top ten. The specimen sequenced was PBMCs or T cells enriched from blood (not recorded which). These receptors came from a woman in her sixties or seventies who had recovered from COVID-19.

The chain uses TRBV18 and TRBJ1-3, with a weak D call TRBD1 (6 bases). Germline V gives CDR1 KGHSH, CDR2 LQKENI. This CDR3 is 18 amino acids long. V was pared by 1 base and J by 0 bases, with 16 bases between. This CDR3 is CASSPQFVTGSSGNTIYF. In DNA, the CDR3 is TGTGCCAGCTCACCACAGTTCGTTACAGGGAGCTCTGGAAACACCATATATTTT.

This clone has a single count. This rearrangement joins TRBV3-1 (or the pseudogene TRBV3-2) to TRBJ1-1; TRBD1 matches at 7 bases. V lost 5 bases and J lost 9; bases outside the gene matches: 9. CDR3 size: 13 residues. Germline loops: CDR1 LGHDT, CDR2 YNNKEL (reference sequence). CDR3 DNA: TGTGCCAGCAGCTGGGGACAGTCTCTTAAAGCTTTCTTT. Translating it yields CASSWGQSLKAFF.

The chain combines TRBV3-1 (or the pseudogene TRBV3-2) with TRBJ1-1; 7 nucleotides line up with TRBD1. The junction had 1 base not matched to a gene; V was cut back by 2 bases and J by 4 bases. CDR1 LGHDT and CDR2 YNNKEL come from the germline V gene (reference sequence). CDR3 length equals 13 residues. CDR3 DNA sequence: TGTGCCAGCAGCCAATCAGGGGGCACTGAAGCTTTCTTT. It specifies CASSQSGGTEAFF.

Remarks on this clone: This sample includes further DNA sequences coding for the same CDR3. The J gene is TRBJ2-3, the V gene TRBV19; TRBD1 matches at 7 bases. Germline V gives CDR1 LNHDA, CDR2 SQIVND (reference sequence). Germline trimming cut 5 bases from V and 0 bases from J; bases unmatched to any gene: 2. The CDR3 spans 14 residues. The CDR3 sequence is CASSRDSSTDTQYF. The CDR3 nucleotides read TGTGCCAGTAGTCGGGACAGTAGCACAGATACGCAGTATTTT. Variable domain in full (rest from reference TRBV19 and TRBJ2-3): DGGITQSPKYLFRKEGQNVTLSCEQNLNHDAMYWYRQDPGQGLRLIYYSQIVNDFQKGDIAEGYSVSREKKESFPLTVTSAQKNPTAFYLCASSRDSSTDTQYFGPGTRLTVL.

J is TRBJ1-2 and V is TRBV29-1, with TRBD1 matching over 9 bases. V gave up 2 bases and J gave up 4 bases; unmatched junction bases: 11. Germline V lookup: CDR1 SQVTM, CDR2 ANQGSEA. The CDR3 is made up of 16 amino acids. In DNA, the CDR3 is TGCAGCGTTGAACTCTCACGACAGGGGGAGCGCTATGGCTACACCTTC. Its protein product is CSVELSRQGERYGYTF.

The gene calls are TRBV7-2 and TRBJ1-5, with D perhaps matching TRBD1 (6 bases). Germline loops: CDR1 SGHTA, CDR2 FQGNSA. Between the trimmed V and J ends, which lost 6 bases and 4 bases, there was a span of 19 bases. The CDR3 is made up of 16 amino acids. The CDR3 sequence is CASRIQGGGPNQPQHF. DNA of the CDR3: TGTGCCAGCAGAATACAGGGCGGAGGTCCGAATCAGCCCCAGCATTTT.

The chain carries TRBV5-1 and TRBJ2-3; 8 bases match TRBD1. After removal of 0 bases from V and 3 bases from J, the junction contained 3 bases not matched to a gene. Germline V CDR1 and CDR2: SGHRS, YFSETQ. The CDR3 contains 15 residues. CDR3 bases: TGCGCCAGCAGCTTGGTGCAGGGGGCTACAGATACGCAGTATTTT. Its translation: CASSLVQGATDTQYF. The whole variable domain, filled in from reference TRBV5-1 and TRBJ2-3, reads KAGVTQTPRYLIKTRGQQVTLSCSPISGHRSVSWYQQTPGQGLQFLFEYFSETQRNKGNFPGRFSGRQFSNSRSEMNVSTLELGDSALYLCASSLVQGATDTQYFGPGTRLTVL.

The rearrangement links TRBV6-5 to TRBJ1-2; unclear D gene. Germline CDR1 is MNHEY and CDR2 is SVGAGI. The V end lost 7 bases, the J end lost 8 bases, and 17 bases lay between the germline ends. This CDR3 has 13 residues. In DNA, the CDR3 is TGTGCCAGCAATCTAGGAGTTCTCACCGGCTACACCTTC. Protein sequence: CASNLGVLTGYTF.

CDR3 in amino acids: CASSEGQWNTEAFF. CDR3 bases: TGTGCCAGCAGTGAAGGACAGTGGAACACTGAAGCTTTCTTT. The chain has TRBV6-1 and TRBJ1-1; TRBD1 might be the D (5 bases). V was shortened by 1 base and J by 1 base, with 7 bases between the two germline ends. Germline V gene data show CDR1 as MNHNS and CDR2 as SASEGT. This CDR3 contains 14 residues.

This sequence joins TRBV6-4 and TRBJ1-5; 7 bases align to TRBD1. The germline V gene encodes CDR1 MRHNA and CDR2 SNTAGT. The CDR3 length is 17 residues. V was clipped by 5 bases and J by 0 bases; unmatched bases: 10. The CDR3 is CASSFNGQVASNQPQHF. CDR3 in DNA: TGTGCCAGCAGTTTCAATGGACAGGTCGCTAGCAATCAGCCCCAGCATTTT.

This clone was observed a handful of times. The chain has TRBV6-5 and TRBJ2-2, with 7 nucleotides matching TRBD2. CDR3 size: 14 residues. Germline values: CDR1 MNHEY, CDR2 SVGAGI. The V segment lost 4 bases and the J segment 2 bases; nucleotides outside the gene matches: 1. The CDR3: CASSSGGNTGELFF. CDR3 DNA: TGTGCCAGCAGTTCGGGGGGTAACACCGGGGAGCTGTTTTTT.

The V call is TRBV6-1, the J call TRBJ2-7; the match to TRBD2 covers 8 bases. The germline V gene encodes CDR1 MNHNS and CDR2 SASEGT. The J segment lost 4 bases and the V segment lost 1 base, leaving 6 bases of the junction unmatched. The CDR3 extends over 15 amino acids. DNA for the CDR3: TGTGCCAGCAGTGAAGTCGGGAGGGCCCGGTACGAGCAGTACTTC. It encodes CASSEVGRARYEQYF.

The rearrangement links TRBV18 to TRBJ2-5; TRBD1 is a possible D gene (6 bases). Trimming shortened V by 3 bases and J by 2 bases, and 13 bases separated the two germline ends. Germline CDR1 is KGHSH and CDR2 is LQKENI. The CDR3 runs 15 residues. The CDR3 region has the DNA TGTGCCAGCTCACCGATAAGGACAGTACAAGAGACCCAGTACTTC. Its protein is CASSPIRTVQETQYF.

A word on this clone: A junction boundary mismatches the germline segment, possibly from a read error. The chain has TRBV4-3 and TRBJ2-1; TRBD1 matches 8 bases. CDR1 and CDR2 from the germline V gene are LGHNA and YSLEER. The CDR3 has 20 amino acids. CDR3: CASSQDLISFRQGIYDEQFF. The CDR3, as DNA: TGCGCCAGCAGCCAAGATCTAATTTCTTTCAGACAGGGGATCTACGATGAGCAGTTCTTC.

The chain couples TRBV5-5 to TRBJ2-3; 9 bases agree with TRBD2. In germline, CDR1 is SGHKS, CDR2 YYEKEE (reference sequence). V gave up 3 bases and J gave up 5 bases; unmatched junction bases: 7. The CDR3 is 15 residues long. Written as DNA, the CDR3 is TGTGCCAGCAGCTCTAGCGGGATGATTGGAGATACGCAGTATTTT. Its translation: CASSSSGMIGDTQYF.

Here the CDR3 reads CASSYRGEANYGYTF. CDR3 in DNA: TGTGCCAGCAGTTACCGCGGGGAAGCTAACTATGGCTACACCTTC. J is TRBJ1-2 and V is TRBV6-5, with D unresolved. Germline values: CDR1 MNHEY, CDR2 SVGAGI. Trimming took 2 bases from V and 0 from J, leaving 10 bases between them. This CDR3 spans 15 amino acids.

The V and J genes are TRBV5-1 and TRBJ2-1, with 7 nucleotides matching TRBD2. With 5 bases clipped from V and 3 bases from J, the junction kept 11 bases outside the gene matches. The CDR3 is made up of 16 amino acids. CDR1 and CDR2 from the germline V gene are SGHRS and YFSETQ. The CDR3 loop is CASSNRTGGFYNEQFF. The CDR3 DNA reads as TGCGCCAGCAGTAATCGAACGGGGGGTTTCTACAATGAGCAGTTCTTC.

This rearrangement joins TRBV7-9 to TRBJ1-4; 7 bases fit TRBD1. Germline V gene data show CDR1 as SEHNR and CDR2 as FQNEAQ (reference sequence). V was clipped by 6 bases and J by 4 bases; unmatched bases: 5. This CDR3 is built from 14 residues. Written as DNA, the CDR3 is TGTGCCAGCAGACGCCGGGACAGTAATGAAAAACTGTTTTTT. This gives the protein CASRRRDSNEKLFF.

The CDR3 reads CASRASGGLTNEQFF. The CDR3 nucleotides read TGTGCCAGCAGGGCTAGCGGGGGGTTGACCAATGAGCAGTTCTTC. The chain has TRBV6-5 and TRBJ2-1; 11 nucleotides match TRBD2. J gave up 6 bases and V 6 bases, and 7 bases lay outside the gene matches. Per germline, CDR1 MNHEY and CDR2 SVGAGI. CDR3 size: 15 residues.

The chain combines TRBV5-1 with TRBJ2-5; 8 bases line up with TRBD2. CDR1 SGHRS and CDR2 YFSETQ come from the germline V gene. The CDR3 spans 17 residues. J was trimmed by 2 bases and V by 0 bases; bases with no gene match: 9. The chain's CDR3 is CASSLELGTRTQETQYF. The CDR3 DNA reads TGCGCCAGCAGCTTGGAATTGGGGACTAGAACACAAGAGACCCAGTACTTC. Drawing the rest from reference TRBV5-1 and TRBJ2-5, the complete variable domain is KAGVTQTPRYLIKTRGQQVTLSCSPISGHRSVSWYQQTPGQGLQFLFEYFSETQRNKGNFPGRFSGRQFSNSRSEMNVSTLELGDSALYLCASSLELGTRTQETQYFGPGTRLLVL.

This clone showed up just a few times. This chain connects TRBV5-4 to TRBJ2-7; a weak D match, TRBD2 (5 bases). This CDR3 comprises 15 residues. Germline loops: CDR1 SGHNT, CDR2 YYREEE (reference sequence). The germline V and J ends were trimmed by 2 bases and 0 bases, with 12 bases remaining between them. The CDR3 loop is CASSFERGPSYEQYF. The CDR3 bases are TGTGCCAGCAGCTTCGAACGAGGGCCCTCCTACGAGCAGTACTTC.

This chain links TRBV7-9 with TRBJ1-6, with D tentatively TRBD1 (6 bases). V was clipped by 1 base and J by 0 bases, with 16 bases between them. This CDR3 spans 19 amino acids. The germline CDR1 and CDR2 sequences are SEHNR and FQNEAQ (reference sequence). The DNA for the CDR3 is TGTGCCAGCAGCTTAGGAAAGGGACACCAGAGCTCCTATAATTCACCCCTCCACTTT. This gives the protein CASSLGKGHQSSYNSPLHF.

V gene TRBV7-2 combines with J gene TRBJ2-1; the match to TRBD2 covers 12 bases. CDR3 length: 16 residues. V dropped 4 bases and J dropped 9; count of bases not matched to a gene: 10. Per germline, CDR1 SGHTA and CDR2 FQGNSA. For the CDR3, the DNA is TGTGCCAGCAGCTCCCCCCTAGCGGGAGGGCCCGGTGAGCAGTTCTTC. It yields the protein CASSSPLAGGPGEQFF.

The chain recombines TRBV10-3 with TRBJ2-7; 11 bases fit TRBD1. The junction had 2 bases not matched to a gene; V was cut back by 2 bases and J by 2 bases. Germline V gene data show CDR1 as ENHRY and CDR2 as SYGVKD. This CDR3 has 15 amino acids. The CDR3 DNA sequence: TGTGCCATCAGTGAGGCGGGACAGGGGGCCTACGAGCAGTACTTC. Translating it yields CAISEAGQGAYEQYF.

The J gene is TRBJ2-7, the V gene TRBV5-1; TRBD2 agrees at 7 bases. V gave up 2 bases and J gave up 4 bases; unmatched junction bases: 6. CDR1 and CDR2 from the germline V gene are SGHRS and YFSETQ. This CDR3 is built from 14 residues. CDR3 loop: CASSFSSGNYEQYF. The CDR3 DNA is TGCGCCAGCAGCTTTTCTAGCGGAAATTACGAGCAGTACTTC. Full variable domain (remainder filled in from reference TRBV5-1 and TRBJ2-7): KAGVTQTPRYLIKTRGQQVTLSCSPISGHRSVSWYQQTPGQGLQFLFEYFSETQRNKGNFPGRFSGRQFSNSRSEMNVSTLELGDSALYLCASSFSSGNYEQYFGPGTRLTVT.

The CDR3 DNA reads as TGTGCCAGCAGCTTAGGCCTAGCGGGGATCGGGGGCGAGCAGTACTTC. Translated, it gives CASSLGLAGIGGEQYF. V usage is TRBV7-2 and J usage is TRBJ2-7, with 9 bases identical to TRBD2. Trimming removed 1 base from V and 6 bases from J; junction bases left unmatched: 10. This CDR3 comprises 16 residues. Looked up from germline, CDR1 is SGHTA and CDR2 is FQGNSA.

The V and J genes are TRBV2 and TRBJ2-1; D uncertain. V was clipped by 7 bases and J by 7 bases, with 8 bases between them. Germline CDR1 and CDR2: SNHLY and FYNNEI. The CDR3 is 11 residues long. DNA for the CDR3: TGTGCCAGCACTTACGGGAATGAGCAGTTCTTC. It codes for CASTYGNEQFF.

The rearrangement joins TRBV7-2 to TRBJ2-1; 9 positions match TRBD2. The CDR3 extends over 14 amino acids. With V trimmed by 4 bases and J by 13 bases, 11 bases remained unmatched. In germline, CDR1 is SGHTA, CDR2 FQGNSA. CDR3 coding DNA: TGTGCCAGCAGCTCTGGGCTAGCGGGGTCCTATCAGTTCTTC. The encoded protein is CASSSGLAGSYQFF.

The CDR3 coding sequence is TGTGCCAGCAGCTTAGATGGGACAGAGTATGGCTACACCTTC. Amino acid sequence: CASSLDGTEYGYTF. The V and J genes are TRBV7-2 and TRBJ1-2, with TRBD1 matching over 7 bases. After removal of 1 base from V and 5 bases from J, the junction contained 4 bases not matched to a gene. Germline CDR1 is SGHTA and CDR2 is FQGNSA. The CDR3 extends over 14 amino acids.

The V and J genes are TRBV19 and TRBJ1-5; TRBD1 agrees at 9 bases. CDR1 is LNHDA, CDR2 SQIVND, per germline (reference sequence). The CDR3 covers 14 residues. V lost 5 bases to trimming and J lost 5 bases; unmatched junction nucleotides: 4. CDR3 residues: CASSPWTGDQPQHF. CDR3 bases: TGTGCCAGTAGTCCCTGGACAGGGGATCAGCCCCAGCATTTT. Based on the CDR3 plus reference TRBV19 and TRBJ1-5, the full variable domain is DGGITQSPKYLFRKEGQNVTLSCEQNLNHDAMYWYRQDPGQGLRLIYYSQIVNDFQKGDIAEGYSVSREKKESFPLTVTSAQKNPTAFYLCASSPWTGDQPQHFGDGTRLSIL.

The rearrangement links TRBV27 to TRBJ1-1; 8 bases align to TRBD1. The CDR3 is 14 residues long. V shed 5 bases and J 1 base; nucleotides not matched to a gene: 3. Germline values: CDR1 MNHEY, CDR2 SMNVEV (reference sequence). The CDR3 sequence is CASSGDRWNTEAFF. The CDR3 DNA reads as TGTGCCAGCAGTGGGGACAGGTGGAACACTGAAGCTTTCTTT.